This T cell receptor beta chain was identified during a study of siplizumab effects on memory and regulatory T cells. Study-wide results and limits: Treg origin accounted for an average of roughly 69% of mappable alloreactive CD4+ clones with siplizumab and roughly 26% in controls. Proliferating Tregs in siplizumab cultures were never verified as suppressive. Naive T cells seemed more diverse than memory cells and seemed major alloresponse contributors.

The sample holds a few counts of this clone. Its antigen is currently unknown. Here immunoSEQ multiplex PCR was the method, and the copy in TCRdb shows in-frame clones only, minus some. This sample has approximately 100,000 clones; roughly 94% occur once, and the top ten carry roughly 0.6%. V shed 4 bases and J 2 bases; nucleotides not matched to a gene: 3. Germline CDR1 and CDR2: SQVTM and ANQGSEA. This CDR3 comprises 13 residues. The sequencing input was Tregs sorted from blood. V and J are TRBV29-1 and TRBJ2-7; 9 bases agree with TRBD2. This receptor was identified in a human donor in good health. In DNA, the CDR3 is TGCAGCGTTGGCCTAGCGGGACCCTACGAGCAGTACTTC. Amino acids: CSVGLAGPYEQYF.